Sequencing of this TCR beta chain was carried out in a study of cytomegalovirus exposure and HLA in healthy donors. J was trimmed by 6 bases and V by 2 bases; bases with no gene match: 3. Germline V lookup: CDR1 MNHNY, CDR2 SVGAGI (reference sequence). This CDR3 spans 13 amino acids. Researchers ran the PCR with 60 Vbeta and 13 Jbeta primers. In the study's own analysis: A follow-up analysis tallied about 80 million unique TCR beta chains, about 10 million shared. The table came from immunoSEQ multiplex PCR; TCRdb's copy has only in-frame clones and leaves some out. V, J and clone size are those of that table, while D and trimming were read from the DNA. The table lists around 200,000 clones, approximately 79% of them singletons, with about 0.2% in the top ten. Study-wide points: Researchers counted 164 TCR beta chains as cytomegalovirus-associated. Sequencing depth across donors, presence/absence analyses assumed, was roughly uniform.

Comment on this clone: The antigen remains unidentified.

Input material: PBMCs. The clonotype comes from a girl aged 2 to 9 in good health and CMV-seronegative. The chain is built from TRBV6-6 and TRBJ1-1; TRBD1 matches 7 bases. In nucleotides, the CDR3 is TGTGCCAGCAGTTACGGGACAGTAGCTGAAGCTTTCTTT. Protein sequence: CASSYGTVAEAFF.